The clone carrying this TCR beta chain occurred many times. Antigen specificity is unknown. This entry is derived from a study of T-cell reconstitution after alpha-beta-depleted transplantation in children. Unique molecular identifiers were used to barcode this TCRbeta library. TCRdb reanalysed the PCR reads using MiXCR and keeps one entry per CDR3 protein. Found here are some 220,000 distinct CDR3 sequences, under 13% of them singletons; the top ten hold approximately 30%. V lost 4 bases and J lost 1, with 7 bases in between. The CDR3 consists of 13 residues. CDR1 is SEHNR, CDR2 FQNEAQ, per germline (reference sequence). Study-wide points: Surviving recipient T cells and thymic progenitors produced the high day-60 TCRbeta diversity seen in some patients.

This rearrangement joins TRBV7-9 to TRBJ2-5; D is tentatively TRBD1 or TRBD2 (6 bases each). Sequencing was performed on PBMCs, taken before TCRalphabeta/CD19-depleted stem cell transplant. The sequence derives from a child in the first two years of life with acute myeloid leukemia, due to receive a stem cell transplant. This CDR3 is CASSWGAQETQYF. The CDR3 bases are TGTGCCAGCAGCTGGGGGGCCCAAGAGACCCAGTACTTC.